This TCR beta chain was captured in a study of blood T cell repertoires in COVID-19. The wider study: COVID-19 samples, acute and convalescent, were from the United States, Italy and Spain. From T cells, B-cell-depleted T cells, or PBMCs came the material, which was cDNA or gDNA.

Per germline, CDR1 MNHNY and CDR2 SVGAGI (reference sequence). Trimming stripped 7 bases from V and 7 bases from J, with 17 bases between. The CDR3 runs 14 residues. Per the original methods: Counts of nucleated cells, estimated from reference gene primer amplification, were obtained. This table comes from immunoSEQ multiplex PCR, and its TCRdb copy is limited to in-frame clones, with some not included. V, J and clone size are taken as reported in that table, and D and trimming were inferred from the DNA itself. The data contain around 60,000 clones, around 85% of them singletons. The sample was peripheral blood. The chain recombines TRBV6-6 with TRBJ1-5; maybe TRBD1 (6 bases). The TCR comes from a human donor in a cohort sampled during active COVID-19. For the CDR3, the DNA is TGTGCCAGCACCGAGGGGGGGGGTCGACAGCCCCAGCATTTT. Amino acid sequence: CASTEGGGRQPQHF.